The TCR beta chain described here comes from a study of T cell responses to AZD1222 COVID-19 vaccine. The study's findings and limits: When two AZD1222 doses had been given, Spike-specific TCR breadth and depth rose. Targeting of unmutated variant regions was reportedly seen in nearly half of spike-specific TCRs.

Per the germline V gene, CDR1 is MNHEY and CDR2 is SVGAGI. Trimming took off 4 bases at V and 10 bases at J, with 17 bases between the two ends. This CDR3 comprises 15 residues. Repertoires were generated with immunoSEQ multiplex PCR, while TCRdb's copy carries only in-frame clones and drops some. The sample includes 120,000 or so clones, 88% of them seen just once. As to this clone: Its antigen is currently unknown.

The analysis combined second doses at about 4 or about 12 weeks. This sequence joins TRBV6-5 and TRBJ1-6; D may be TRBD1 (5 bases). The TCR was taken from an adult who received the AZD1222 COVID-19 vaccine. The specimen comprised peripheral blood, sampled 28 days after the second AZD1222 dose. CDR3 nucleotide sequence: TGTGCCAGCAGTTGGGGGGTAGTGGGATCCTCACCCCTCCACTTT. Its protein product is CASSWGVVGSSPLHF.